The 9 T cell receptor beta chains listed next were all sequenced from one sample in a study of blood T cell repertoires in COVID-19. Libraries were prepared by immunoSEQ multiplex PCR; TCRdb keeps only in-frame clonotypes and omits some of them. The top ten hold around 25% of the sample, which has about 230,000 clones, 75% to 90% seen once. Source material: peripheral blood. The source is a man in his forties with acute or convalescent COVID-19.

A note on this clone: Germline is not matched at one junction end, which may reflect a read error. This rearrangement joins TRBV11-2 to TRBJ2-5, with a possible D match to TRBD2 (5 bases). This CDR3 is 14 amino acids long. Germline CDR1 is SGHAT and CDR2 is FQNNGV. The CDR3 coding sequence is TGTGCCAGCAGCTTAGAGAGGGCCCAAGAGACGCAGTACTTC. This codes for CASSLERAQETQYF.

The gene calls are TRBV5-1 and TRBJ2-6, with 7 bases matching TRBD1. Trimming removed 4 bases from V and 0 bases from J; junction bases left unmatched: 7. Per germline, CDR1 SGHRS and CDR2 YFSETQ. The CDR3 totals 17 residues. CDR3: CASSLIQGTSGANVLTF. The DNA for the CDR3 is TGCGCCAGCAGCCTAATACAGGGGACCTCTGGGGCCAACGTCCTGACTTTC.

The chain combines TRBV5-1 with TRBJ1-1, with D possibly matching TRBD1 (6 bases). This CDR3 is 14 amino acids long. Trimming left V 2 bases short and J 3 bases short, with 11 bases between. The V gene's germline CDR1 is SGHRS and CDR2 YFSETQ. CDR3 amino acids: CASSFSTGYTEAFF. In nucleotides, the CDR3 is TGCGCCAGCAGCTTTTCAACAGGGTACACTGAAGCTTTCTTT.

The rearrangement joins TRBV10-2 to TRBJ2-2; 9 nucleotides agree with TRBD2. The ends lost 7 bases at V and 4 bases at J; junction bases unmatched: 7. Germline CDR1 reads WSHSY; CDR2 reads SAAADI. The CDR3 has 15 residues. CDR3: CASKLGGRGTGELFF. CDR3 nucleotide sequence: TGCGCCAGCAAGTTGGGCGGGAGGGGCACCGGGGAGCTGTTTTTT.

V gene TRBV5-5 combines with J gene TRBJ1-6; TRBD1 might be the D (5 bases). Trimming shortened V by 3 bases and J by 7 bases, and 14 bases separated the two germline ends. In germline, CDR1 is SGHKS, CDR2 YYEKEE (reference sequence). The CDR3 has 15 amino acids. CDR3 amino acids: CASSSGQGGNSPLHF. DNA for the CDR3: TGTGCCAGCAGCTCCGGGCAGGGAGGGAATTCACCCCTCCACTTT.

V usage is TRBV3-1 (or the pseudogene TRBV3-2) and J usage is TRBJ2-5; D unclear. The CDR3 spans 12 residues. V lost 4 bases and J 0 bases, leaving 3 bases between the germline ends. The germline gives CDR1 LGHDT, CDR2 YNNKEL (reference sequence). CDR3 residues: CASSLNQETQYF. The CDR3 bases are TGTGCCAGCAGCCTCAACCAAGAGACCCAGTACTTC.

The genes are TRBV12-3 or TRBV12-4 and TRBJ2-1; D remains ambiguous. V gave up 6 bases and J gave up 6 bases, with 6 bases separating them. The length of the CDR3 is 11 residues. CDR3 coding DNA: TGTGCCAGCAGACTTTTCAATGAGCAGTTCTTC. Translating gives CASRLFNEQFF.

DNA for the CDR3: TGCAGCGTTGTTATTAGACTAGCGGGAGCCCCCGGGACCGGGGAGCTGTTTTTT. It is translated as CSVVIRLAGAPGTGELFF. The chain employs TRBV29-1 and TRBJ2-2; 12 nucleotides match TRBD2. CDR3 length: 18 amino acids. V lost 4 bases and J lost 5; bases outside the gene matches: 14. Germline values: CDR1 SQVTM, CDR2 ANQGSEA.

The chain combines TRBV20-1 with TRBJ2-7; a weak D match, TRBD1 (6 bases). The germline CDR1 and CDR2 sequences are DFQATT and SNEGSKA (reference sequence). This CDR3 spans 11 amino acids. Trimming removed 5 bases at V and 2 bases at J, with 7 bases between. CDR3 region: CSAGQTYEQYF. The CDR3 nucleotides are TGCAGTGCTGGACAGACCTACGAGCAGTACTTC.